The next 5 T cell receptor beta chains were all read from a single sample in a study of T-cell reconstitution after alpha-beta-depleted transplantation in children. Preparation of the TCRbeta library was carried out with unique molecular identifiers. TCRdb re-derived calls from the PCR reads in MiXCR, one entry per CDR3 protein. The data show hundreds of thousands of distinct CDR3 sequences, roughly an eighth seen once. The sample was PBMCs from the stem cell graft donor, taken from the stem cell graft. Receptors originate from a human donor who donated a stem cell graft to a child with combined immunodeficiency.

The chain links TRBV9 to TRBJ2-7; TRBD1 agrees at 7 bases. Germline trimming cut 4 bases from V and 7 bases from J; bases unmatched to any gene: 11. There are 14 residues in the CDR3. Germline CDR1 SGDLS, CDR2 YYNGEE. This chain's CDR3 is CASSPGTASFEQYF. The CDR3 nucleotides are TGTGCCAGCAGCCCCGGGACAGCTTCTTTTGAGCAGTACTTC.

This clonotype was found a few times. The chain is built from TRBV7-2 and TRBJ2-7; D gene uncertain. CDR1 SGHTA and CDR2 FQGNSA come from the germline V gene. The CDR3 has 13 amino acids. V gave up 6 bases and J gave up 4 bases, with 13 bases separating them. This CDR3 reads CASSRAPQYEQYF. CDR3 in DNA: TGTGCCAGCAGTCGGGCCCCCCAGTACGAGCAGTACTTC.

V is TRBV6-5 and J is TRBJ2-1, with TRBD2 matching over 14 bases. The CDR3 has 18 amino acids. Germline V gives CDR1 MNHEY, CDR2 SVGAGI. After removal of 2 bases from V and 0 bases from J, the junction contained 3 bases not matched to a gene. The CDR3 reads CASSYPGLAGDSYNEQFF. CDR3 DNA sequence: TGTGCCAGCAGTTACCCGGGACTAGCGGGGGACTCCTACAATGAGCAGTTCTTC.

V usage is TRBV7-2 and J usage is TRBJ1-2, with TRBD1 identical over 8 bases. The junction had 11 bases not matched to a gene; V was cut back by 6 bases and J by 8 bases. CDR3 size: 14 residues. Looked up from germline, CDR1 is SGHTA and CDR2 is FQGNSA. This CDR3 reads CASSGRGRSNGYTF. The CDR3 DNA is TGTGCCAGCAGTGGCAGGGGGCGCTCAAACGGCTACACCTTC.

This clonotype was seen more than once but under ten times. The gene calls are TRBV5-1 and TRBJ2-7; TRBD1 matches 7 bases. V shed 3 bases and J 3 bases; nucleotides not matched to a gene: 6. Germline loops: CDR1 SGHRS, CDR2 YFSETQ. The CDR3 loop spans 14 amino acids. CDR3 in amino acids: CASSWGTENYEQYF. The CDR3 DNA reads TGCGCCAGCAGCTGGGGGACAGAGAACTACGAGCAGTACTTC.